This T cell receptor (beta chain) was recovered during a study of cytomegalovirus exposure and HLA in healthy donors. Germline CDR1 and CDR2: MNHNY and SVGAGI (reference sequence). The V end was cut by 6 bases, the J end by 11 bases, with 16 bases between. The CDR3 runs 12 residues. The CMV serostatus of this donor went unrecorded. Study observations and caveats: Generally TCR sequences proved uncommon, though certain public TCRs appeared in numerous donors. In vitro work confirmed that three CMV-associated chains recognize CMV antigens.

Researchers ran the PCR with 60 Vbeta and 13 Jbeta primers. Authors' methods: Roughly 11 million shared chains were among about 80 million unique TCR beta chains counted in a later analysis. TCRdb keeps only in-frame clones here, not all; method: immunoSEQ multiplex PCR. For V, J and clone size, that table is used; D and trimming come from the DNA. The sample has about 82,000 clones, roughly four fifths seen once. For this clone: What it binds is unknown.

This TCR came from a human donor in good health. The chain carries TRBV6-6 and TRBJ1-1; D gene uncertain. Input material: PBMCs. CDR3 sequence (DNA): TGTGCCAGCAGCCCGTACGCGTACTTGGCTTTCTTT. It encodes CASSPYAYLAFF.